This T cell receptor (beta chain) was retrieved from a study of HIV-infected children after antiretroviral therapy interruption. The wider study: For the interruption arm, samples span week 0 through about 3 years after study end.

A 3' RACE protocol on RNA, with unique molecular identifiers, produced the TCR library. MiXCR, applied by TCRdb to the 3' RACE reads, yields one record per CDR3 protein. The sample holds about 89,000 distinct CDR3 sequences; under 8% are singletons and the top ten take roughly 1%. From germline, CDR1 is LNHDA and CDR2 SQIVND (reference sequence). This CDR3 contains 16 residues. V trimming: 5 bases; J trimming: 1 base; junction bases outside the gene matches: 6. This clonotype was found many times. The target antigen is unknown. Study-wide points: By the end of treatment interruption, naive CD4+ clonality (Gini) increased.

Regarding treatment: PENTA 11 planned treatment interruption arm or continuous ART arm. The specimen comprised CD45RA+ CD4+ T cells from PBMCs, pooled from several time points, sampled from a donor given antiretroviral therapy, either interrupted or continuous. Subset described: naive CD4+ CD45RA+ CD45RO- T cells. The rearrangement joins TRBV19 to TRBJ1-1; TRBD1 matches at 11 bases. The clonotype was recovered from a pool of human donors with HIV. In DNA, the CDR3 is TGTGCCAGTAGTCCCGGACAGGGGGCGAGGAACACTGAAGCTTTCTTT. Encoded protein: CASSPGQGARNTEAFF.